The sequence of this T cell receptor beta chain was determined in a study of blood T cell repertoires in COVID-19. This CDR3 region has 16 residues. In germline, CDR1 is MNHEY, CDR2 SMNVEV (reference sequence). The J segment lost 1 base and the V segment lost 6 bases, leaving 12 bases of the junction unmatched. Clones were sequenced by immunoSEQ multiplex PCR, and TCRdb holds only the in-frame ones, with some missing. The sample includes 52,000 or so clones, 88% of them seen just once. The chain employs TRBV27 and TRBJ2-7, with TRBD1 matching over 7 bases. Sequences were obtained from peripheral blood. The receptor comes from a woman between 65 and 79 years old with active COVID-19. The CDR3 reads CASSYSTGETSYEQYF. The CDR3 nucleotides are TGTGCCAGCAGCTACAGTACAGGGGAAACGTCCTACGAGCAGTACTTC.